The following is a TCR beta chain sequence with its context. This clone was seen only once. Its antigen remains unidentified. Base qualities are not at hand, and no much larger clone is one base apart. At diagnosis, peripheral blood, uninvolved tumor-adjacent lung and tumor were collected and stored as a combination of fresh-frozen and FFPE material. Blood samples were analyzed as peripheral blood mononuclear cells for TCR repertoire profiling. This sample is part of a study of T cells in localized non-small cell lung cancer (dated by TCRdb to 2018 to 2021). Regarding the study in general: The study analyzed T cell repertoires of around 250 early-stage NSCLC patients, comparing tumors and uninvolved tumor-adjacent lungs. The mean age of the NSCLC patients was around 65 years, with 130 or so men and about a hundred women. The cohort consisted of approximately 240 treatment-naive NSCLC patients whose localized lung tumors had been resected. Study-level results and caveats: Because multi-region sequencing of the tumors was not done, intratumor heterogeneity could not be ruled out. Uninvolved tumor-adjacent lung showed the highest T cell clonality, higher than tumor, which suggests more focused antigenic responses in the uninvolved tumor-adjacent lung. Higher T cell density in blood was associated with longer overall survival, whereas higher clonality in adjacent lung was associated with shorter survival. Of the top 100 tumor clones, a median of roughly 56 were detected in paired uninvolved adjacent lung; some 28 were also among that lung's top 100. Because the study design was exploratory, TCR variables were selected using unadjusted p-values without false-discovery rate correction.

Taken from cysteine to phenylalanine, the CDR3 has 13 residues. The sequence is cut down to CDR3 DNA, 39 bases in frame from base 1. Per the germline V gene, LGHNT is the CDR1 and FRNRAP is the CDR2. V sheds 0 bases and J sheds 1 base, leaving 3 bases between their ends. TCR beta CDR3 regions were sequenced from DNA using the immunoSEQ Assay. Under the source paper's analysis protocol: T cell density was computed as TCR beta template counts normalized to usable DNA estimated by amplifying housekeeping genes. Using the preseqR package, richness was estimated by extrapolating to 120,000 templates for tissue samples and 400,000 templates for PBMC samples. Clonality was taken to be one minus Pielou's evenness. Tissue-enriched TCRs were identified through differential abundance testing performed on productive amino-acid clonotypes, with a minimum total count of 5 and an alpha of 0.1. The Jaccard Index and the Morisita Overlap Index were used to measure repertoire overlap between compartments. GLIPH grouped TCR beta CDR3s together with public tetramer-defined viral CDR3s, and a viral motif had to include at least three viral sequences and also show V-gene enrichment. TCRdb limited this immuneACCESS table to in-frame rearrangements with V and J called. A share of clones is missing; checked studies link under half to unresolved V genes, and the rest is unexplained. Clone size and the V and J calls come from that table; the DNA yielded D and trimming. The sample table lists about 79,000 clones, just under 85% of them with a count of one. The ten most abundant clones make up about 13% of the sample.

The sequence joins TRBV12-5 to TRBJ2-5; there is no confident call for the D gene. The sample here was peripheral blood, taken before any cancer treatment. The origin of this receptor is a female donor over 55 with stage I lung adenocarcinoma. The nucleotide sequence reads as follows: TGTGCTAGTGGTTTGGTACCCCAAGAGACCCAGTACTTC. The encoded protein is CASGLVPQETQYF.